The present TCR beta chain was sequenced within a study of blood T cell repertoires in COVID-19. Using immunoSEQ multiplex PCR, the repertoire was profiled, and TCRdb retains in-frame clones only, with some absent. The sample contains approximately 270,000 clones, just over 85% of which appear only once. The CDR3 totals 14 residues. V was clipped by 3 bases and J by 1 base, with 10 bases between them. The chain carries TRBV23-1 and TRBJ2-7, with TRBD1 as a possible D gene (6 bases). TRBV23-1 is an ORF; its function is uncertain. The material sequenced was PBMCs or T cells enriched from blood (not recorded which). The sequence derives from a man aged 35-49 years who had recovered from COVID-19. In DNA form, the CDR3 reads TGCGCCAGCAGTCAGCGGACAGCTTCCTACGAGCAGTACTTC. This translates into CASSQRTASYEQYF.